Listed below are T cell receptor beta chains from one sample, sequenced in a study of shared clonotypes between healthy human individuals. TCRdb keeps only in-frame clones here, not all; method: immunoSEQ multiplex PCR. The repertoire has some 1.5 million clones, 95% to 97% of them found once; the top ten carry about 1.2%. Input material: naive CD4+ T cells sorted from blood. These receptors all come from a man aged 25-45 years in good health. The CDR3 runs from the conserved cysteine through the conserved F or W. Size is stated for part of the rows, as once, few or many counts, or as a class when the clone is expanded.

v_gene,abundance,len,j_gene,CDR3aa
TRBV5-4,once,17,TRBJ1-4,CASSLWGQGAQSEKLFF
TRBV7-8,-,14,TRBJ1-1,CASSYRLSAPEAFF
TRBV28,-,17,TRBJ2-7,CASTLMGLTGGPHEQYF
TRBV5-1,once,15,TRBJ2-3,CASSLAMARTDTQYF
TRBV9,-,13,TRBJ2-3,CASSVLYTDTQYF
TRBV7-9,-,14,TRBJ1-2,CASSPSEGFYGYTF
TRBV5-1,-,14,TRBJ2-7,CASSLDGVAYEQYF
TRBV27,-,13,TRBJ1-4,CASSYLANEKLFF
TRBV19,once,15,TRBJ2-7,CASSIEAGKSYEQYF
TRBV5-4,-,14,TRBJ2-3,CASSPALATDTQYF
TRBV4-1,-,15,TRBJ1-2,CASSRRTGTGGGYTF
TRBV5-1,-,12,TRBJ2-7,CASRREHYEQYF
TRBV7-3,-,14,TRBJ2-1,CASSKTSGIEEQFF
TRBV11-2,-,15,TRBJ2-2,CASSLGIANTGELFF
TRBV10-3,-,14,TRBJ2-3,CAISVSSSTDTQYF
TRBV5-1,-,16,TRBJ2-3,CASSLEASGDTDTQYF
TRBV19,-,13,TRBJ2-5,CASSITAQETQYF
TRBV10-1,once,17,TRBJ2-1,CASSESPSGSFVHEQFF
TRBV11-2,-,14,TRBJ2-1,CASSLVYSDNEQFF
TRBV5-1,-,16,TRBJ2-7,CASSRSPGGTSYEQYF
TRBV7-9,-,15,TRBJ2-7,CASSPKGLASYEQYF
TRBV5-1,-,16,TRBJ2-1,CASSLGTSGSEDEQFF
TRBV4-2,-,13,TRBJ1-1,CASSQGEGTEAFF
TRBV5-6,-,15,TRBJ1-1,CASSLPGGHQTEAFF
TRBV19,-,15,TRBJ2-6,CASSLNRPGANVLTF
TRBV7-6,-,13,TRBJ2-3,CASSLAEAGTQYF